A selection of T cell receptor beta chains follows, all from one sample in a study of CD8 T cells in ankylosing spondylitis. TCRdb processed the 5' RACE reads anew with MiXCR; each CDR3 protein has one entry. The sample contains just under 350,000 distinct CDR3 sequences, over 12% of which appear only once. The specimen sequenced was blood, either unsorted or a sorted T cell fraction (not recorded which). These receptors originate from a male donor with ankylosing spondylitis or in good health (not recorded which). Both conserved end residues are part of each CDR3. The D gene is left open where the match is weak. Clone size appears in some rows only: once, few, many, or a class for an expanded clone.

clone size,V gene,D gene,J gene,CDR3 DNA,CDR3 protein
many,TRBV5-1,TRBD2,TRBJ2-1,TGCGCCAGCAGCTTCCCGGGACTAGCGGGGCTCAATGAGCAGTTCTTC,CASSFPGLAGLNEQFF
NA,TRBV20-1,NA,TRBJ2-7,TGCAGTGCTAGAGCCCCTGACCCGTCCTACGAGCAGTACTTC,CSARAPDPSYEQYF
NA,TRBV5-1,TRBD2,TRBJ2-7,TGCGCCAGCAGCTTGGGAGGGACTAGAAATAACTACTACGAGCAGTACTTC,CASSLGGTRNNYYEQYF
many,TRBV20-1,NA,TRBJ2-5,TGCAGTGCTCCGCAGGGAGTTGGGGGAGAGACCCAGTACTTC,CSAPQGVGGETQYF
NA,TRBV5-1,NA,TRBJ1-2,TGCGCCAGCAGCCTTGGACTCCAAGAGAGCTATGGCTACACCTTC,CASSLGLQESYGYTF
NA,TRBV6-6,NA,TRBJ2-7,TGTGCCAGCAGTGGGGGCCGCTACGAGCAGTACTTC,CASSGGRYEQYF
few,TRBV10-2,TRBD2,TRBJ2-1,TGCGCCAGCAGTTGGACTAGCGATGAGCAGTTCTTC,CASSWTSDEQFF
many,TRBV29-1,NA,TRBJ1-4,TGCAGCGCCAGGCACGGGAATGAAAAACTGTTTTTT,CSARHGNEKLFF
few,TRBV5-5,NA,TRBJ1-2,TGTGCCAGCAGCCAAGAGGACACCTATGGCTACACCTTC,CASSQEDTYGYTF
NA,TRBV20-1,TRBD2,TRBJ2-1,TGCAGTGCCCCCTCCCTCGGCGGGAGGTCCAGTGAGCAGTTCTTC,CSAPSLGGRSSEQFF
few,TRBV7-2,NA,TRBJ2-1,TGTGCCAGCAGCCCCGGGATGAGGAATGAGCAGTTCTTC,CASSPGMRNEQFF
NA,TRBV10-1,TRBD1,TRBJ1-2,TGCGCCAGCAACTTAGACAGGGGAAGGTATGGGAACTATGGCTACACCTTC,CASNLDRGRYGNYGYTF
many,TRBV15,NA,TRBJ2-1,TGTGCCACCAGCAGAGGGGGGGCGGGTGATGAGCAGTTCTTC,CATSRGGAGDEQFF
few,TRBV12-3/TRBV12-4,NA,TRBJ1-5,TGTGCCAGCAGTTTAGAAAGGTGGCAGCCCCAGCATTTT,CASSLERWQPQHF
NA,TRBV18,TRBD2,TRBJ2-1,TGTGCCAGCTCACCCGGACTAGCGGGAGCTCCGAATGAGCAGTTCTTC,CASSPGLAGAPNEQFF
NA,TRBV5-1,TRBD2,TRBJ2-5,TGCGCCAGCAGCTTCGGTAGCGGGGGGGAAGAGACCCAGTACTTC,CASSFGSGGEETQYF
many,TRBV2,NA,TRBJ2-1,TGTGCCAGCAGTGAATTGCCCACTTACAATGAGCAGTTCTTC,CASSELPTYNEQFF
NA,TRBV10-2,TRBD1,TRBJ1-5,TGCGCCAGCAACTCTGGGACAGGGATTCAGCCCCAGCATTTT,CASNSGTGIQPQHF
NA,TRBV6-5,NA,TRBJ1-1,TGTGCCAGCAGGTACAGGACTGAAGCTTTCTTT,CASRYRTEAFF
NA,TRBV6-1,NA,TRBJ2-1,TGTGCCAGCAGTGAAGCGGGTGGACCCCCCCTAAATGAGCAGTTCTTC,CASSEAGGPPLNEQFF
many,TRBV5-1,TRBD1,TRBJ2-3,TGTGCCAGCAGCTTAGTTACAGGGGGCGCGGATACGCAGTATTTT,CASSLVTGGADTQYF
few,TRBV24-1,TRBD2,TRBJ2-3,TGTGCCACTAGCGGGGGGGTAAGCACAGATACGCAGTATTTT,CATSGGVSTDTQYF
NA,TRBV9,TRBD1,TRBJ2-7,TGTGCCAGCAGCGTAGGGGACAGCGGCTCCTACGAGCAGTACTTC,CASSVGDSGSYEQYF
NA,TRBV7-2,TRBD2,TRBJ2-5,TGTGCCAGCAGCTTAGATGGGGGTAGCGGGGAGACCCAGTACTTC,CASSLDGGSGETQYF
few,TRBV7-2,NA,TRBJ1-3,TGTGCCAGCAGCTTAGATCCAGCATCTGGAAACACCATATATTTT,CASSLDPASGNTIYF
few,TRBV11-2,TRBD2,TRBJ2-5,TGTGCCAGCAGCTTAGTTCTTTTTGCGGGAGTAAAGACCCAGTACTTC,CASSLVLFAGVKTQYF
NA,TRBV6-2/TRBV6-3,NA,TRBJ2-7,TGTGCCAGCAGCAAGGACGGCTTGAGCTCCTACGAGCAGTACTTC,CASSKDGLSSYEQYF
NA,TRBV7-9,NA,TRBJ2-3,TGTGCCAGCAGCTGGGCCACTGGGTTTACAGATACGCAGTATTTT,CASSWATGFTDTQYF
NA,TRBV6-5,TRBD1,TRBJ1-1,TGTGCCAGCAGTTACTCGTACAGGGGGAACACTGAAGCTTTCTTT,CASSYSYRGNTEAFF